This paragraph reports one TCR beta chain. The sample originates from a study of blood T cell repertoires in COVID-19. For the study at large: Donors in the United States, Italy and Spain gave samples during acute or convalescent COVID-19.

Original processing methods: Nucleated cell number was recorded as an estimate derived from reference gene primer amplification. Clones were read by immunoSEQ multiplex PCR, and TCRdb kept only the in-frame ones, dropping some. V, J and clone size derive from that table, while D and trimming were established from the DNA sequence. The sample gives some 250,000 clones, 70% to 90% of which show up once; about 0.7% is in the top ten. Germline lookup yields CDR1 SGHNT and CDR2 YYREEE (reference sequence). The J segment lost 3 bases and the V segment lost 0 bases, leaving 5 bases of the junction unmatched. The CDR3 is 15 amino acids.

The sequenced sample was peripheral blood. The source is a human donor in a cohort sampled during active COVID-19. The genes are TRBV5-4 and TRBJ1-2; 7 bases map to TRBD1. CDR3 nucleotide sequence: TGTGCCAGCAGCTTGGCCGACAGGGTCGACTATGGCTACACCTTC. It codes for CASSLADRVDYGYTF. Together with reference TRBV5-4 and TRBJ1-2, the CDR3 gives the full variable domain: ETGVTQSPTHLIKTRGQQVTLRCSSQSGHNTVSWYQQALGQGPQFIFQYYREEENGRGNFPPRFSGLQFPNYSSELNVNALELDDSALYLCASSLADRVDYGYTFGSGTRLTVV.